This T cell receptor beta chain was captured in a study of cytomegalovirus exposure and HLA in healthy donors. V dropped 6 bases and J dropped 11; count of bases not matched to a gene: 7. The CDR3 sequence is 12 residues long. Per the germline V gene, CDR1 is MNHEY and CDR2 is SVGAGI. At collection, donors were nominally healthy, but unrecorded immune exposures were probable. Remarks on this clone: The antigen remains undetermined.

Study conclusions and caveats: In a later analysis, TCR beta V- and J-gene trimming was associated with a missense DCLRE1C variant. Segments of the TCR beta V type were, in most cases, productive about 87% or about 30% of the time in an earlier analysis.

The study ran its PCR with 60 Vbeta and 13 Jbeta primers. Sequenced by immunoSEQ multiplex PCR; TCRdb stores in-frame clones only, minus some. The sample includes 90,000 to 100,000 clones, approximately 72% of them seen just once. Input material: PBMCs. The rearrangement links TRBV6-5 to TRBJ2-1; TRBD2 matches 7 bases. The source is a woman in her thirties or forties in good health and CMV-seronegative. The CDR3 nucleotides are TGTGCCAGCAGGGGTCCAGCGGGAAAGCAGTTCTTC. Translating gives CASRGPAGKQFF.